The 29 T cell receptor beta chains in this list originate from one sample, sequenced in a study of cytomegalovirus exposure and HLA in healthy donors (dated by TCRdb to between 2016 and 2019). The library was built by means of the immunoSEQ multiplex PCR assay. The multiplex PCR relied on a mix of 60 forward primers for TCR Vbeta segments and 13 reverse primers for TCR Jbeta segments. TCRdb's version of the immuneACCESS table is confined to in-frame rearrangements and falls short of the full clone set. An unresolved V gene accounts for under half of the shortfall where checked; the remainder is of unknown origin. Here the sample has more than 150,000 clones; more than 75% occur a single time. 2% to 3% of the sample is in the top ten clones. What was sequenced was PBMCs. The source of these receptors is a woman aged 25 to 39 in good health and CMV-seropositive.

This chain links TRBV9 with TRBJ1-1; D ambiguous. In germline, CDR1 is SGDLS, CDR2 YYNGEE. The ends were cut back, 4 bases at V and 6 bases at J, with 13 bases in the middle. The CDR3 contains 13 residues. The CDR3 reads CASSPSLWPEAFF. CDR3 coding DNA: TGTGCCAGCAGCCCTTCCTTGTGGCCTGAAGCTTTCTTT. Using reference TRBV9 and TRBJ1-1 for the parts outside the CDR3, the full variable domain is DSGVTQTPKHLITATGQRVTLRCSPRSGDLSVYWYQQSLDQGLQFLIQYYNGEERAKGNILERFSAQQFPDLHSELNLSSLELGDSALYFCASSPSLWPEAFFGQGTRLTVV.

The chain carries TRBV9 and TRBJ2-5, with D perhaps TRBD1 (5 bases). The J call is doubtful: the DNA matches TRBJ2-7 better. The germline V gene encodes CDR1 SGDLS and CDR2 YYNGEE. This CDR3 has 13 residues. This chain's CDR3 is CASSVDFRGEQYF. The CDR3 DNA reads as TGTGCCAGCAGCGTAGATTTTAGGGGCGAGCAGTACTTC.

In its sample, this clone was seen a few times. The chain employs TRBV5-4 and TRBJ2-7, with 7 bases aligning to TRBD1. Germline V CDR1 and CDR2: SGHNT, YYREEE (reference sequence). The CDR3 runs 14 residues. The trim removed 7 bases at V and 3 bases at J, leaving 10 bases unmatched. The CDR3 spells CASSQGPGGYEQYF. The CDR3 DNA is TGTGCCAGCTCTCAAGGGCCAGGGGGCTACGAGCAGTACTTC.

The chain employs TRBV20-1 and TRBJ2-5; no firm D call. The CDR3 loop spans 11 amino acids. From germline, CDR1 is DFQATT and CDR2 SNEGSKA (reference sequence). The V and J ends lost 3 bases and 2 bases respectively, with 4 bases between them. CDR3 loop: CSASRQETQYF. Written as DNA, the CDR3 is TGCAGTGCTAGCAGACAAGAGACCCAGTACTTC.

This sequence joins TRBV5-4 and TRBJ2-3; D unclear. This CDR3 has 12 residues. Germline assignment: CDR1 SGHNT and CDR2 YYREEE (reference sequence). V was trimmed by 4 bases and J by 3 bases, leaving 6 bases between them. CDR3: CASSRLTDTQYF. CDR3 nucleotides: TGTGCCAGCAGCCGACTGACAGATACGCAGTATTTT.

The chain joins TRBV4-3 to TRBJ2-5, with TRBD2 identical over 8 bases. The CDR3 is 18 residues long. Germline V CDR1 and CDR2: LGHNA, YSLEER. The junction had 9 bases not matched to a gene; V was cut back by 0 bases and J by 0 bases. CDR3 protein: CASSQDIGRGGYQETQYF. The CDR3 nucleotides read TGCGCCAGCAGCCAAGATATTGGCCGCGGGGGGTACCAAGAGACCCAGTACTTC.

This clone was seen only once. V usage is TRBV19 and J usage is TRBJ1-1; D is unresolved. This CDR3 is 13 amino acids long. CDR1 LNHDA and CDR2 SQIVND come from the germline V gene (reference sequence). V was cut by 5 bases and J by 1 base, with 8 bases left in between. Here the CDR3 DNA reads TGTGCCAGTAGTGGACTTCCGAACACTGAAGCTTTCTTT. Translation gives CASSGLPNTEAFF.

The rearrangement links TRBV13 to TRBJ2-5; D unresolved. The J call is doubtful: the DNA matches TRBJ2-7 better. CDR1 and CDR2 from the germline V gene are PRHDT and FYEKMQ (reference sequence). The CDR3 has 12 amino acids. The CDR3 nucleotides read TGTGCCAGCAGCTTGAGCTCCTACGAGCAGTACTTC. Its protein product is CASSLSSYEQYF.

The chain is built from TRBV7-3 and TRBJ1-5; D remains ambiguous. V lost 5 bases to trimming and J lost 9 bases, with 14 bases between them. The CDR3 consists of 13 residues. The germline V gene has CDR1 SGHTA and CDR2 FQGTGA. CDR3 in DNA: TGTGCCAGCAGCACCCAAGACCGGGGGCCCCAGCATTTT. It yields the protein CASSTQDRGPQHF.

This clone has just a few counts. The chain recombines TRBV7-9 with TRBJ2-1; 10 positions match TRBD1. The CDR3 extends over 15 amino acids. Germline V lookup: CDR1 SEHNR, CDR2 FQNEAQ (reference sequence). V was clipped by 5 bases and J by 4 bases; unmatched bases: 5. CDR3 protein: CASSPAGQGYNEQFF. DNA for the CDR3: TGTGCCAGCAGCCCGGCGGGACAGGGGTACAATGAGCAGTTCTTC.

This sequence joins TRBV9 and TRBJ2-5; D is perhaps TRBD1 (7 bases). Deletions cut 5 bases from V and 2 bases from J, with 16 bases between. CDR3 length: 15 amino acids. CDR1 is SGDLS and CDR2 is YYNGEE in the germline V gene. This chain's CDR3 is CASSRRGPGQETQYF. Written as DNA, the CDR3 is TGTGCCAGCAGTCGGAGGGGGCCCGGTCAAGAGACCCAGTACTTC.

V and J are TRBV11-2 and TRBJ2-3, with TRBD2 matching over 12 bases. Germline-derived CDR1 and CDR2 are SGHAT and FQNNGV. The CDR3 length is 14 residues. V was clipped by 5 bases and J by 7 bases; unmatched bases: 4. The CDR3: CASSRLAGGNTQYF. CDR3 bases: TGTGCCAGCAGCCGCCTAGCGGGGGGGAATACGCAGTATTTT. Based on the CDR3 plus reference TRBV11-2 and TRBJ2-3, the full variable domain is EAGVAQSPRYKIIEKRQSVAFWCNPISGHATLYWYQQILGQGPKLLIQFQNNGVVDDSQLPKDRFSAERLKGVDSTLKIQPAKLEDSAVYLCASSRLAGGNTQYFGPGTRLTVL.

V gene TRBV7-9 combines with J gene TRBJ1-6; TRBD1 might be the D (6 bases). V dropped 7 bases and J dropped 6 bases, with 10 bases sitting between them. There are 13 residues in the CDR3. Germline V gives CDR1 SEHNR, CDR2 FQNEAQ (reference sequence). Here the CDR3 reads CASKQGFNSPLHF. The CDR3 bases are TGTGCCAGCAAACAGGGTTTTAATTCACCCCTCCACTTT.

The V gene is TRBV10-2, the J gene TRBJ2-7; 8 bases line up with TRBD1. V was clipped by 6 bases and J by 3 bases; unmatched bases: 7. This CDR3 has 14 residues. CDR1 and CDR2 (germline): WSHSY, SAAADI. The DNA of the CDR3 is TGCGCCAGCAGGACTGCAGGGGGCAACTACGAGCAGTACTTC. Translating gives CASRTAGGNYEQYF.

This chain connects TRBV25-1 to TRBJ2-3; 9 bases line up with TRBD1. Germline loops: CDR1 MGHDK, CDR2 SYGVNS. Trimming cost V 7 bases and J 4 bases; bases outside gene matches: 12. The CDR3 spans 16 residues. The CDR3: CASTPSTGGPPDTQYF. CDR3 DNA sequence: TGTGCCAGCACCCCTTCGACAGGGGGTCCCCCAGATACGCAGTATTTT.

This clone was recorded once. The chain couples TRBV27 to TRBJ2-1; TRBD1 agrees at 7 bases. With 6 bases clipped from V and 4 bases from J, the junction kept 6 bases outside the gene matches. The CDR3 is 14 amino acids. Germline loops: CDR1 MNHEY, CDR2 SMNVEV (reference sequence). CDR3 nucleotide sequence: TGTGCCAGCAGCCGACAGGGACGGTACAATGAGCAGTTCTTC. The encoded protein is CASSRQGRYNEQFF.

The gene calls are TRBV30 and TRBJ1-4; 9 nucleotides match TRBD1. Unmatched junction bases numbered 3, after V lost 7 bases and J lost 6 bases. Germline CDR1 and CDR2: GTSNPN and SVGIG (reference sequence). CDR3 size: 12 residues. CDR3 region: CASGQGYEKLFF. CDR3 in DNA: TGTGCCTCGGGACAGGGATATGAAAAACTGTTTTTT.

As for this clone: The sample has other DNA sequences that encode this CDR3 too. The CDR3 DNA is TGTGCCAGCAGCCAAGAAAGGGGAGGACAAGAGACCCAGTACTTC. Its translation is CASSQERGGQETQYF. The J gene is TRBJ2-5, the V gene TRBV4-2; a possible D gene is TRBD2 (6 bases). Per germline, CDR1 LGHNA and CDR2 YNFKEQ. CDR3 length equals 15 residues. Trimming stripped 0 bases from V and 2 bases from J, with 10 bases between.

This clone was recorded only once. The V and J genes are TRBV6-6 and TRBJ2-4, with D perhaps TRBD1 (7 bases). Germline CDR1 and CDR2: MNHNY and SVGAGI (reference sequence). The ends were cut back, 11 bases at V and 3 bases at J, with 11 bases in the middle. The CDR3 length is 12 residues. The CDR3, as DNA: TGTGCCGGGGGGACAGACAAAAACATTCAGTACTTC. Translation gives CAGGTDKNIQYF.

This chain links TRBV11-3 with TRBJ2-4; the D gene is possibly TRBD2 (6 bases). Germline CDR1 is SGHNT and CDR2 is YENEEA. The CDR3 loop spans 12 amino acids. V lost 0 bases and J 11 bases, leaving 8 bases between the germline ends. The CDR3 DNA follows: TGTGCCAGCAGCTTAGATGCGGGGTTTCAGTACTTC. It translates to CASSLDAGFQYF.

The chain has TRBV28 and TRBJ1-3; maybe TRBD1 (5 bases). The CDR3 loop spans 14 amino acids. Germline values: CDR1 MDHEN, CDR2 SYDVKM. V was cut by 8 bases and J by 6 bases, with 17 bases left in between. The CDR3 region is CASVSQATLNTIYF. The CDR3 region has the DNA TGTGCCAGCGTCTCACAGGCTACACTAAACACCATATATTTT.

This sequence joins TRBV4-1 and TRBJ1-5; D is possibly TRBD1 (6 bases). Germline-derived CDR1 and CDR2 are MGHRA and YSYEKL. There are 14 residues in the CDR3. Trimming left V 4 bases short and J 2 bases short, with 9 bases between. CDR3 protein: CASSLQGGNQPQHF. The CDR3 DNA follows: TGCGCCAGCAGCCTACAGGGAGGCAATCAGCCCCAGCATTTT.

V is TRBV6-6 and J is TRBJ2-1, with 10 bases aligning to TRBD1. V shed 4 bases, J shed 12 bases, and the junction held 15 bases outside the gene matches. This CDR3 has 16 amino acids. CDR1 and CDR2 (germline): MNHNY, SVGAGI (reference sequence). CDR3 coding DNA: TGTGCCAGCAGTTCTAATCCGGGACAGGGGTTTGGGGCGCAGTTCTTC. Translation: CASSSNPGQGFGAQFF.

V gene TRBV6-5 combines with J gene TRBJ2-7, with 8 bases matching TRBD1. Looked up from germline, CDR1 is MNHEY and CDR2 is SVGAGI. V gave up 6 bases and J gave up 5 bases; unmatched junction bases: 6. The CDR3 covers 13 residues. CDR3 sequence reads: CASSRTGNHEQYF. The DNA for the CDR3 is TGTGCCAGCAGCAGGACAGGGAACCACGAGCAGTACTTC.

The chain couples TRBV7-6 to TRBJ1-6, with D hard to call. Germline V gives CDR1 SGHVS, CDR2 FNYEAQ. There are 16 residues in the CDR3. V lost 5 bases and J 0 bases, leaving 11 bases between the germline ends. The CDR3 sequence is CASSKQASSYNSPLHF. The CDR3 nucleotides read TGTGCCAGCAGCAAGCAGGCAAGCTCCTATAATTCACCCCTCCACTTT.

This CDR3 is CASTPGQVRAYEQYF. As DNA, the CDR3 is TGTGCCAGCACCCCAGGACAGGTGCGGGCCTACGAGCAGTACTTC. The chain recombines TRBV28 with TRBJ2-7; 7 nucleotides match TRBD1. The CDR3 contains 15 residues. The J segment lost 2 bases and the V segment lost 7 bases, leaving 11 bases of the junction unmatched. Germline CDR1 is MDHEN and CDR2 is SYDVKM.

The chain uses TRBV5-1 and TRBJ2-3; 7 bases agree with TRBD1. This CDR3 has 18 residues. Germline CDR1 reads SGHRS; CDR2 reads YFSETQ. Trimming removed 0 bases from V and 1 base from J; junction bases left unmatched: 11. The CDR3 bases are TGCGCCAGCAGCTTGGGCCCCTCTATAGGACAGGGCACAGATACGCAGTATTTT. This sequence encodes CASSLGPSIGQGTDTQYF.

In DNA, the CDR3 is TGTGCCAGCAGCTTGGCCGGTGGAAAGAGGGAGCAGTACTTC. It encodes CASSLAGGKREQYF. V is TRBV5-4 and J is TRBJ2-7, with no clear D. The V end lost 0 bases, the J end lost 7 bases, and 14 bases lay between the germline ends. Looked up from germline, CDR1 is SGHNT and CDR2 is YYREEE (reference sequence). CDR3 size: 14 residues.

V and J are TRBV9 and TRBJ2-2, with 8 nucleotides matching TRBD1. The CDR3 has 15 amino acids. The ends lost 4 bases at V and 7 bases at J; junction bases unmatched: 9. The V gene's germline CDR1 is SGDLS and CDR2 YYNGEE. This CDR3 is CASSLIQGGGGELFF. The CDR3 bases are TGTGCCAGCAGCTTAATACAGGGGGGAGGCGGGGAGCTGTTTTTT.